This TCR beta chain was recovered during a study of T cells expressing NK-cell markers. Study overall: TCR beta repertoires came from sorted CD3+CD56+NKG2C+, CD3+CD56+NKG2C- and CD3+CD56-NKG2C+ T cells. Eight donors were sequenced, seven testing HCMV-seropositive and one testing seronegative.

The study, taken as a whole, reports: Dominant NKG2C+ clonotypes made up about 1.0-7.5% of CD8+ T cells in several donors. In a few donors, dominant clonotypes made up 28.3-60.1% of CD3+CD56-NKG2C+ cells.

TCRdb re-analyzed the 5' RACE reads; it lists each CDR3 protein once, without DNA. This table holds 130,000 to 150,000 distinct CDR3 sequences. In regard to this clonotype: Its target is not known.

The TCR sequence derives from a man between 18 and 29 years old in good health. The sample consisted of blood T cells: a sorted CD56 or NKG2C T cell subset, CD4+ or CD8+ T cells, or bulk PBMC T cells (not recorded which).

Here the CDR3 reads CATGTSGTGELFF. This chain joins TRBV11-2 and TRBJ2-2; with no DNA, the TCRdb D assignment of TRBD2 cannot be verified. The CDR3 spans 13 residues. Germline CDR1 and CDR2: SGHAT and FQNNGV.